This T cell receptor beta chain was documented in a study of T cell responses to AZD1222 COVID-19 vaccine. CDR3 size: 14 residues. Germline loops: CDR1 SGHTA, CDR2 FQGNSA. The V gene lost 1 base and the J gene lost 5 bases, with 9 bases spanning the gap. Sequenced by immunoSEQ multiplex PCR; TCRdb stores in-frame clones only, minus some. The top ten hold about 1.4% of the sample, which has 95,000 to 100,000 clones, 70% to 90% seen once. The sample in question was peripheral blood, obtained on day 0 of AZD1222 vaccination. The source is an adult in good health. The J gene is TRBJ1-5, the V gene TRBV7-2; D possibly corresponds to TRBD1 (5 bases). The CDR3 spells CASSLGSGYQPQHF. In DNA form, the CDR3 reads TGTGCCAGCAGCTTAGGGTCAGGGTATCAGCCCCAGCATTTT. The variable domain in full, completed from reference TRBV7-2 and TRBJ1-5, reads GAGVSQSPSNKVTEKGKDVELRCDPISGHTALYWYRQSLGQGLEFLIYFQGNSAPDKSGLPSDRFSAERTGGSVSTLTIQRTQQEDSAVYLCASSLGSGYQPQHFGDGTRLSIL.